This TCR beta chain was sequenced in a study of blood T cell repertoires in COVID-19 (dated by TCRdb to the early 2020s). Study-level background: Samples covering the acute and convalescent phases of COVID-19 were provided by collaborators in the United States, Italy and Spain. The prospective study material was composed of cDNA or gDNA derived from T cells, B-cell-depleted T cells, or PBMCs. The dataset comprised deeply sampled blood TCRbeta repertoires from subjects exposed to, actively infected with, or recovered from COVID-19. The repertoires were released in a freely available public database intended as a resource for research on the immune response to SARS-CoV-2. Samples were obtained from the ongoing ImmuneRACE study (first 160 participants) and from 950 to 1,500 subjects provided by 6 global collaborators. A de-identified subject ID, COVID-19 status, age in years and sex were almost always included in the sample metadata. Where available, HLA class I and class II types were taken from metadata supplied by the sample provider and were not determined by assay-based typing.

TCRbeta CDR3 regions were amplified from genomic DNA by means of the immunoSEQ Assay, a bias-controlled multiplex PCR. The authors' pipeline ran thus. The number of nucleated cells in each sample was estimated from the amplification of reference gene primers within the assay. To quantify the absolute abundance of each unique TCRbeta CDR3 rearrangement, sequence reads were collapsed and filtered. For each sample, productive Simpson clonality was calculated by taking the square root of Simpson's diversity index across productive rearrangements. What TCRdb holds here is the immuneACCESS table cut down to in-frame rearrangements. Part of the clones is not present; checked against another copy, under half of the missing clones reflect an unresolved V gene, and the others are unexplained. V, J and clone size derive from that table, while D and trimming were established from the DNA sequence. The sample profile shows some 300,000 clones; approximately 89% of them were found once. Roughly 10% of the sample is taken by the ten largest.

Points on this clone: This receptor's antigen is unknown. No base quality values were provided; no much bigger clone lies one nucleotide off.

Participants in the prospective study were enrolled through a virtual design, were aged 18 to 89 years, and lived in about 25 United States geographic areas. In the prospective study, cohorts were assigned on the basis of participant-reported clinical history obtained from a screening survey and a study questionnaire. Recovered participants in ImmuneRACE Cohort 3 were defined as having two consecutive negative NP/OP PCR tests, clearance from a healthcare professional, or resolution of symptoms. In the prospective study, whole blood, serum and a nasopharyngeal or oropharyngeal swab were collected from each participant by mobile phlebotomists. Additional blood draws and questionnaires over an approximately two-month period could optionally be provided by prospective study participants. Blood samples from the prospective study were shipped frozen or at room temperature prior to DNA extraction. Here is what the overall study found, with its caveats: The amount of clinical and demographic metadata varied by source and participant and was provided uncurated.

CDR1 and CDR2 (SGHTA, FQGNSA) derive from the germline V gene. From cysteine to phenylalanine, the CDR3 is 14 amino acids long. Solely the CDR3 DNA is kept, with 42 bases framed from the first base. After removal of 4 bases from V and 6 bases from J, the junction retains 2 bases not matched to a gene. This clonotype was obtained from a woman aged 25-40 years who had recovered from COVID-19. The sample was PBMCs or T cells enriched from blood (not recorded which). The rearrangement combines TRBV7-2 with TRBJ2-7, with 14 bases matching TRBD2. The CDR3 loop reads CASSSGLAGAEQYF. The DNA reads TGTGCCAGCAGCTCGGGACTAGCGGGAGCCGAGCAGTACTTC.